This T cell receptor beta chain was captured in a study of blood T cells in healthy people across ages. Trimming removed 4 bases from V and 8 bases from J; junction bases left unmatched: 6. CDR1 is SGHRS, CDR2 YFSETQ, per germline. The CDR3 loop spans 14 amino acids. For the second PCR, which ran for about 6 to 12 cycles, a sample-barcoded 5' primer and a J-beta primer mix were used. The template-switch adaptor, which had 12 random nucleotides, put a tag on each cDNA molecule. TCRdb reanalysed the 5' RACE reads using MiXCR and keeps one entry per CDR3 protein. The top ten hold over 15% of the sample, which has fewer than 1,000,000 distinct CDR3 sequences, around half seen once.

Sequencing used blood. The clonotype was recovered from a man older than 75 in good health. The chain has TRBV5-1 and TRBJ1-4; 9 nucleotides align to TRBD1. The DNA of the CDR3 is TGCGCCAGCAGCCTAGGGACAGGGCGCGAAAAACTGTTTTTT. This sequence encodes CASSLGTGREKLFF.